The 5 T cell receptor beta chains below were found in one sample sequenced in a study of shared clonotypes between healthy human individuals. Naive CD8 cells, CD45RO-negative and positively selected for CCR7, excluded terminally differentiated effector memory CD45RA+ cells. The protocol was immunoSEQ multiplex PCR, while the TCRdb copy is restricted to in-frame clones and leaves out a portion. The sample consists of some 2 million clones, around 96% of them appearing once. Sequencing used naive CD8+ T cells sorted from blood. These receptors originate from a man younger than 35 in good health.

The chain carries TRBV13 and TRBJ2-5; 7 bases are shared with TRBD2. Germline V gene lookup returns CDR1 PRHDT and CDR2 FYEKMQ (reference sequence). V lost 4 bases, J lost 5 bases, and 10 bases stayed unmatched. The CDR3 runs to 15 residues. In DNA form, the CDR3 reads TGTGCCAGCAGCTCCTCGGGCCAGGGAGGGGAGACCCAGTACTTC. Translation gives CASSSSGQGGETQYF.

In regard to this clone: Distinct nucleotide sequences in the sample also encode this CDR3. V usage is TRBV5-8 and J usage is TRBJ2-7; D might be TRBD2 (5 bases). V lost 0 bases, J lost 5 bases, and 12 bases lay in between. This CDR3 has 14 amino acids. Germline-derived CDR1 and CDR2 are SGHTS and YDEGEE. Here the CDR3 reads CASSLGLGRNEQYF. CDR3 sequence (DNA): TGTGCCAGCAGCTTGGGTTTAGGGAGAAACGAGCAGTACTTC.

The chain carries TRBV21-1 and TRBJ2-1; the DNA was not used to check the table's D call, TRBD2. TRBV21-1 is deemed a pseudogene. CDR3 length: 14 residues. The CDR3, as DNA: TGTGCCAGCAGCAAACTAGCGGGACCAAATGAGCAGTTCTTC. Amino acid sequence: CASSKLAGPNEQFF.

Points on this clone: The same CDR3 can be traced to other DNA sequences in this sample. CDR3 coding DNA: TGTGCCAGCAGCTTAGATCCGGGTACCGGGGAGCTGTTTTTT. Protein: CASSLDPGTGELFF. The chain employs TRBV11-2 and TRBJ2-2; unclear D gene. V shed 0 bases and J shed 5 bases, with 7 bases lying between them. The CDR3 covers 14 residues. Germline-derived CDR1 and CDR2 are SGHAT and FQNNGV.

The J gene is TRBJ2-3, the V gene TRBV13; D is unclear. Germline V gene data show CDR1 as PRHDT and CDR2 as FYEKMQ (reference sequence). CDR3 size: 14 residues. Trimming removed 1 base at V and 0 bases at J, with 5 bases between. The CDR3 DNA follows: TGTGCCAGCAGCTTAGACTTAAGCACAGATACGCAGTATTTT. Translated, it gives CASSLDLSTDTQYF.